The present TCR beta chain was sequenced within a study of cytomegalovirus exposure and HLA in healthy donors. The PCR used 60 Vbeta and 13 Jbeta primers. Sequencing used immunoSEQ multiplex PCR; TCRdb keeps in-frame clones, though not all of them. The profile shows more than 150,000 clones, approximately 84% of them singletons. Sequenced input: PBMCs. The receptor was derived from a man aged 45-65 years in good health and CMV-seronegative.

The CDR3 DNA is TGTGCCAGCAGCTTGCGAATGGGAGGTAGGGAGACCCAGTACTTC. Residues: CASSLRMGGRETQYF. The chain has TRBV5-6 and TRBJ2-5; a weak D match, TRBD2 (6 bases). Germline assignment: CDR1 SGHDT and CDR2 YYEEEE. The CDR3 runs to 15 residues. The V gene lost 1 base and the J gene lost 5 bases, with 15 bases spanning the gap.